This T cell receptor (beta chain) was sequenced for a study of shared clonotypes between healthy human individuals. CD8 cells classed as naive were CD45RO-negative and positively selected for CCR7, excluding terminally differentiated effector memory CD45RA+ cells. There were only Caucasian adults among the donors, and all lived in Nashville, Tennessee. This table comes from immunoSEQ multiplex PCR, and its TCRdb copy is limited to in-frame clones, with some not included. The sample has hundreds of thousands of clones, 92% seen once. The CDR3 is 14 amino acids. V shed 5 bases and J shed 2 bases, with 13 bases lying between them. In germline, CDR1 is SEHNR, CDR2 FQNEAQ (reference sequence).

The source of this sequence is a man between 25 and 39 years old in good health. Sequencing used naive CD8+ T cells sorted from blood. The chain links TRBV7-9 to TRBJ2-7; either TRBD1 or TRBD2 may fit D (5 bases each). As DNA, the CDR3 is TGTGCCAGCAGCGCTCCCGGGACGGCCTACGAGCAGTACTTC. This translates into CASSAPGTAYEQYF. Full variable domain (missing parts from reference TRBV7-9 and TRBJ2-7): DTGVSQNPRHKITKRGQNVTFRCDPISEHNRLYWYRQTLGQGPEFLTYFQNEAQLEKSRLLSDRFSAERPKGSFSTLEIQRTEQGDSAMYLCASSAPGTAYEQYFGPGTRLTVT.